The 25 T cell receptor beta chains reported below all come from one sample, sequenced in a study of blood T cell repertoires in COVID-19. Assay: immunoSEQ multiplex PCR; the TCRdb copy retains only in-frame clones and omits some. The sample comprises about 74,000 clones, 84% of which are singletons, and 36% rests with the top ten. Sequenced material: peripheral blood. These receptors all come from a man aged 65 to 85 with acute or convalescent COVID-19.

This sequence joins TRBV6-5 and TRBJ1-2; TRBD1 is a possible D gene (6 bases). Per the germline V gene, CDR1 is MNHEY and CDR2 is SVGAGI. The CDR3 is 14 amino acids. The V and J ends lost 6 bases and 6 bases respectively, with 17 bases between them. The DNA for the CDR3 is TGTGCCAGCAGGGATACCGGGACACAAAATGGCTACACCTTC. Its protein is CASRDTGTQNGYTF.

The rearrangement uses TRBV28 and TRBJ1-2, with D maybe TRBD1 (6 bases). CDR1 is MDHEN, CDR2 SYDVKM, per germline. V lost 3 bases and J lost 4, with 15 bases in between. The length of the CDR3 is 15 residues. In DNA form, the CDR3 reads TGTGCCAGCAGTTTTTCCGGGACACGGGTCTATGGCTACACCTTC. Its translation: CASSFSGTRVYGYTF.

The chain links TRBV27 to TRBJ1-5; D is unclear. Germline-derived CDR1 and CDR2 are MNHEY and SMNVEV (reference sequence). The CDR3 loop spans 13 amino acids. The V end was cut by 5 bases, the J end by 2 bases, with 7 bases between. The CDR3, as DNA: TGTGCCAGCAGTCCCGGGGGCAATCAGCCCCAGCATTTT. It encodes CASSPGGNQPQHF.

CDR3 DNA: TGCGCCAGCAGCCAAGACGGCAGGGGGAGGAACGAGCAGTACTTC. Protein sequence: CASSQDGRGRNEQYF. The J gene is TRBJ2-7, the V gene TRBV4-1; D may be TRBD1 (7 bases). The germline V gene has CDR1 MGHRA and CDR2 YSYEKL. The CDR3 loop spans 15 amino acids. With 0 bases removed from V and 5 bases from J, the gap between germline ends came to 14 bases.

The chain uses TRBV12-5 and TRBJ2-2; no definite D call. The CDR3 has 14 amino acids. Trimming took off 6 bases at V and 4 bases at J, with 12 bases between the two ends. CDR1 and CDR2 from the germline V gene are LGHNT and FRNRAP. CDR3 in amino acids: CASGPTSGTGELFF. For the CDR3, the DNA is TGTGCTAGTGGCCCGACCTCGGGCACCGGGGAGCTGTTTTTT. The full variable domain, rest sourced from reference TRBV12-5 and TRBJ2-2, is DARVTQTPRHKVTEMGQEVTMRCQPILGHNTVFWYRQTMMQGLELLAYFRNRAPLDDSGMPKDRFSAEMPDATLATLKIQPSEPRDSAVYFCASGPTSGTGELFFGEGSRLTVL.

This clone was seen only a few times. The rearrangement joins TRBV14 to TRBJ2-1; D remains unclear. Germline V gives CDR1 SGHDN, CDR2 FVKESK. This CDR3 has 16 amino acids. The ends were cut back, 4 bases at V and 5 bases at J, with 18 bases in the middle. In nucleotides, the CDR3 is TGTGCCAGCAGCCTCGAGAAGACCAGGATCCACAATGAGCAGTTCTTC. This codes for CASSLEKTRIHNEQFF.

J is TRBJ1-1 and V is TRBV12-3 or TRBV12-4, with D maybe TRBD1 (6 bases). The CDR3 sequence is 13 residues long. Between the trimmed V and J ends, which lost 6 bases and 4 bases, there was a span of 12 bases. The CDR3 spells CASRNREFTEAFF. The CDR3 DNA is TGTGCCAGCAGGAACAGGGAATTCACTGAAGCTTTCTTT.

The chain couples TRBV5-8 to TRBJ1-5; TRBD1 might be the D (6 bases). CDR1 and CDR2 (germline): SGHTS, YDEGEE. This CDR3 contains 15 residues. V was clipped by 4 bases and J by 4 bases, with 15 bases between them. Here the CDR3 DNA reads TGTGCCAGCAGCCCTGGACCCGACAGGAATCAGCCCCAGCATTTT. Its translation: CASSPGPDRNQPQHF.

J is TRBJ1-2 and V is TRBV10-1; 7 nucleotides agree with TRBD1. Trimming cost V 2 bases and J 7 bases; bases outside gene matches: 4. CDR1 is WNHNN, CDR2 SYGVQD, per germline (reference sequence). The CDR3 is made up of 13 amino acids. CDR3 amino acids: CASSERQGGGYTF. The CDR3 nucleotides are TGCGCCAGCAGTGAGAGACAGGGCGGTGGCTACACCTTC.

This rearrangement joins TRBV6-1 to TRBJ1-3; TRBD1 might be the D (6 bases). V shed 0 bases and J shed 2 bases, with 11 bases lying between them. The CDR3 length is 16 residues. Germline V lookup: CDR1 MNHNS, CDR2 SASEGT. The CDR3 bases are TGTGCCAGCAGTGAAGCCGCGGGGGCCCCTGGAAACACCATATATTTT. Its protein is CASSEAAGAPGNTIYF.

The chain is built from TRBV15 and TRBJ1-5; no definite D call. The length of the CDR3 is 16 residues. The germline V gene encodes CDR1 LNHNV and CDR2 YYDKDF (reference sequence). Trimming removed 1 base at V and 2 bases at J, with 12 bases between. CDR3 amino acids: CATSRARGSGNQPQHF. DNA for the CDR3: TGTGCCACCAGCAGAGCTCGAGGGAGTGGCAATCAGCCCCAGCATTTT.

This clone was observed once. The chain carries TRBV9 and TRBJ2-2; 10 bases align to TRBD1. Germline V CDR1 and CDR2: SGDLS, YYNGEE. CDR3 length: 16 amino acids. V was pared by 2 bases and J by 5 bases, with 6 bases of the junction left unmatched. For the CDR3, the DNA is TGTGCCAGCAGCGTCGGGACAGGGGCGTGGACCGGGGAGCTGTTTTTT. Encoded protein: CASSVGTGAWTGELFF. Full variable domain (outside the CDR3, taken from reference TRBV9 and TRBJ2-2): DSGVTQTPKHLITATGQRVTLRCSPRSGDLSVYWYQQSLDQGLQFLIQYYNGEERAKGNILERFSAQQFPDLHSELNLSSLELGDSALYFCASSVGTGAWTGELFFGEGSRLTVL.

This clone was counted only a few times. Written as DNA, the CDR3 is TGTGCCAGGAACAGGGTCTCCTACGAGCAGTACTTC. Amino acid sequence: CARNRVSYEQYF. This chain connects TRBV21-1 to TRBJ2-7; the table gives TRBD1 as D, unverified against the DNA. TRBV21-1 is a pseudogene. This CDR3 comprises 12 residues.

The genes are TRBV28 and TRBJ1-2; D is perhaps TRBD1 (6 bases). The CDR3 runs 13 residues. The V gene lost 1 base and the J gene lost 6 bases, with 9 bases spanning the gap. Per germline, CDR1 MDHEN and CDR2 SYDVKM. The CDR3: CASSLLRGNGYTF. In DNA, the CDR3 is TGTGCCAGCAGTTTATTGAGGGGGAATGGCTACACCTTC.

The chain links TRBV6-2 or TRBV6-3 to TRBJ1-1; TRBD1 agrees at 10 bases. The V gene end was trimmed by 5 bases and the J gene end by 5 bases; junction bases not matched to a gene: 5. CDR3 size: 14 residues. Germline loops: CDR1 MNHEY, CDR2 SVGEGT. The CDR3 loop is CASSRQGAGTEAFF. The CDR3 region has the DNA TGTGCCAGCAGTCGACAGGGGGCAGGAACTGAAGCTTTCTTT.

This sequence joins TRBV5-1 and TRBJ2-5, with 10 bases fitting TRBD1. There are 14 residues in the CDR3. Per the germline V gene, CDR1 is SGHRS and CDR2 is YFSETQ. Germline trimming cut 4 bases from V and 3 bases from J; bases unmatched to any gene: 3. The chain's CDR3 is CASSRDRGEETQYF. The CDR3 nucleotides are TGCGCCAGCAGCAGGGACAGGGGAGAAGAGACCCAGTACTTC.

The chain recombines TRBV21-1 with TRBJ1-4; TRBD1 is the table's D call and was not checked against the DNA. TRBV21-1 is termed a pseudogene. CDR3 length: 17 residues. The CDR3 region has the DNA TGTGCCAGCAGCAAAATCTTACAGGACCCAACTAATGAAAAACTGTTTTTT. Encoded protein: CASSKILQDPTNEKLFF.

This chain uses TRBV6-5 with TRBJ2-7, with TRBD1 matching 7 bases. Germline values: CDR1 MNHEY, CDR2 SVGAGI. After removal of 10 bases from V and 3 bases from J, the junction contained 12 bases not matched to a gene. The CDR3 sequence is 14 residues long. CDR3 region: CATQTPGQNYEQYF. CDR3 bases: TGTGCCACCCAGACCCCGGGACAGAACTACGAGCAGTACTTC.

The chain recombines TRBV18 with TRBJ2-3; TRBD2 is a possible D gene (6 bases). The CDR3 consists of 15 residues. Trimming removed 3 bases at V and 8 bases at J, with 18 bases between. CDR1 KGHSH and CDR2 LQKENI come from the germline V gene. The DNA of the CDR3 is TGTGCCAGCTCACCCTTGGGGGGATTGGGAACTACGCAGTATTTT. This codes for CASSPLGGLGTTQYF.

In the case of this clone: A read error may produce the germline difference seen at one junction end. The chain uses TRBV7-2 and TRBJ2-7; weak D call: TRBD2 (5 bases). Germline CDR1 and CDR2: SGHTA and FQGNSA. This CDR3 contains 14 residues. CDR3 coding DNA: TGTGCCAGCAGCCTAGCCTACAGCTACTACGAGCAGTACTTC. It codes for CASSLAYSYYEQYF.

The rearrangement joins TRBV5-1 to TRBJ2-1; 10 positions agree with TRBD2. V lost 4 bases to trimming and J lost 7 bases; unmatched junction nucleotides: 11. This CDR3 is 16 amino acids long. The germline V gene encodes CDR1 SGHRS and CDR2 YFSETQ. CDR3 sequence (DNA): TGCGCCAGCAGCCCCCCCCTAGCGGGAGAGGCAAATGAGCAGTTCTTC. Translating it yields CASSPPLAGEANEQFF.

The chain joins TRBV27 to TRBJ2-5; tentatively, D is TRBD1 (5 bases). CDR1 and CDR2 from the germline V gene are MNHEY and SMNVEV (reference sequence). The CDR3 length is 14 residues. Trimming took 8 bases from V and 4 from J, leaving 17 bases between them. CDR3 nucleotide sequence: TGTGCCAGCTGGACCCCAGGGATTCGAGAGACCCAGTACTTC. It encodes CASWTPGIRETQYF.

The rearrangement links TRBV18 to TRBJ1-1, with a weak D call TRBD1 (5 bases). V was cut by 6 bases and J by 1 base, with 12 bases left in between. Germline values: CDR1 KGHSH, CDR2 LQKENI. This CDR3 contains 14 residues. The CDR3: CASSQGRRNTEAFF. CDR3 nucleotides: TGTGCCAGCTCCCAGGGCAGGAGGAACACTGAAGCTTTCTTT.

The CDR3 protein is CASSPWGDETQYF. The CDR3 nucleotides are TGTGCCAGCAGCCCGTGGGGGGACGAGACCCAGTACTTC. The chain carries TRBV7-9 and TRBJ2-5, with D possibly TRBD2 on 6 matching bases. The CDR3 consists of 13 residues. CDR1 is SEHNR and CDR2 is FQNEAQ in the germline V gene (reference sequence). V was shortened by 5 bases and J by 5 bases, with 12 bases between the two germline ends. The full variable domain, with the rest looked up from reference TRBV7-9 and TRBJ2-5, is DTGVSQNPRHKITKRGQNVTFRCDPISEHNRLYWYRQTLGQGPEFLTYFQNEAQLEKSRLLSDRFSAERPKGSFSTLEIQRTEQGDSAMYLCASSPWGDETQYFGPGTRLLVL.

The rearrangement links TRBV6-5 to TRBJ2-1, with D possibly being TRBD2 (5 bases). V was cut by 8 bases and J by 3 bases, with 14 bases left in between. The CDR3 loop spans 14 amino acids. In germline, CDR1 is MNHEY, CDR2 SVGAGI. In DNA, the CDR3 is TGTGCCAGCGTTTCGGGGATACACTACAATGAGCAGTTCTTC. This sequence encodes CASVSGIHYNEQFF.